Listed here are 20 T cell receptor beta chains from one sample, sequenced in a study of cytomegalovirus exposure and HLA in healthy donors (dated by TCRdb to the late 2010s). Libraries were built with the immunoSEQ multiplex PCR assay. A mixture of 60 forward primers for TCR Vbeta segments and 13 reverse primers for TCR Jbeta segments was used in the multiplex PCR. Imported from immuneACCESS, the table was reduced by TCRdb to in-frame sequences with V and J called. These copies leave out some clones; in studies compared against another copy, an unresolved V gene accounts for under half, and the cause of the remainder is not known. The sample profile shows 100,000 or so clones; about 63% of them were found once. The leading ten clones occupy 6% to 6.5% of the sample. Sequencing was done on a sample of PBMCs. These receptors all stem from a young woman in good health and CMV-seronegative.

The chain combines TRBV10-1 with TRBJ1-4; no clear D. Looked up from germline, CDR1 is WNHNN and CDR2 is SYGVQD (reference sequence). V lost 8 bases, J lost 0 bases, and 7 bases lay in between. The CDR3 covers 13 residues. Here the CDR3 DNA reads TGCGCCAGCTCGTCCGCAACTAATGAAAAACTGTTTTTT. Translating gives CASSSATNEKLFF.

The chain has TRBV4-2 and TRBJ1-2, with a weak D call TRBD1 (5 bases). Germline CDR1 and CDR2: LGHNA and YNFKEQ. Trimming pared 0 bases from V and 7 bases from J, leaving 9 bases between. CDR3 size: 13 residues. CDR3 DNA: TGTGCCAGCAGCCAAGATGGGAGGGGTGGCTACACCTTC. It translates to CASSQDGRGGYTF.

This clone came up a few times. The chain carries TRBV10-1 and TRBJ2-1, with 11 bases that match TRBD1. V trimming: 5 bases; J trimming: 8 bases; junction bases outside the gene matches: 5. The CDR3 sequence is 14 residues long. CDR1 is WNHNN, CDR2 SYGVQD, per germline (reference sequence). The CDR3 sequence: CASSLGQGVYEQFF. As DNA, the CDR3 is TGCGCCAGCAGTCTGGGACAGGGGGTCTATGAGCAGTTCTTC.

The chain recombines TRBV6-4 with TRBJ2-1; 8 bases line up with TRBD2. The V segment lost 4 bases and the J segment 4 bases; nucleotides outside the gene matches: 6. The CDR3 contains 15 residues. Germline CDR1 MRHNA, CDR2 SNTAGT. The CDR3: CASSVSVAGYNEQFF. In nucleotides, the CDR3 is TGTGCCAGCAGTGTATCGGTAGCGGGGTACAATGAGCAGTTCTTC.

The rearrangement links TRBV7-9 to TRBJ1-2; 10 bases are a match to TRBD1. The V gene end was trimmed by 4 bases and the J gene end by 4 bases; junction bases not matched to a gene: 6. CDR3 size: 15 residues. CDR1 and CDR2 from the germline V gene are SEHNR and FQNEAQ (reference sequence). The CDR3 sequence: CASSSPGQGSYGYTF. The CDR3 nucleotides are TGTGCCAGCAGCTCGCCGGGACAGGGGAGCTATGGCTACACCTTC.

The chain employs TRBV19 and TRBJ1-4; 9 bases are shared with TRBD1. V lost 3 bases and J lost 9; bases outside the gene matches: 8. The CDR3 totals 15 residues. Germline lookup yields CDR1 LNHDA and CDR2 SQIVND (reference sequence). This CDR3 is CASSIGQGQYKKLFF. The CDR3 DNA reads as TGTGCCAGTAGTATTGGACAGGGGCAATATAAAAAACTGTTTTTT.

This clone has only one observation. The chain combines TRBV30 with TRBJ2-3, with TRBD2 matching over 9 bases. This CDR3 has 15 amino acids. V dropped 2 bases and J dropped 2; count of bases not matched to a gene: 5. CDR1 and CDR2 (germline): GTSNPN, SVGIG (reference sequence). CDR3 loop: CAWSPGTSFTDTQYF. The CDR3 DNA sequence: TGTGCCTGGAGTCCCGGGACTAGCTTCACAGATACGCAGTATTTT. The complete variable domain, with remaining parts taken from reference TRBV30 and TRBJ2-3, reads SQTIHQWPATLVQPVGSPLSLECTVEGTSNPNLYWYRQAAGRGLQLLFYSVGIGQISSEVPQNLSASRPQDRQFILSSKKLLLSDSGFYLCAWSPGTSFTDTQYFGPGTRLTVL.

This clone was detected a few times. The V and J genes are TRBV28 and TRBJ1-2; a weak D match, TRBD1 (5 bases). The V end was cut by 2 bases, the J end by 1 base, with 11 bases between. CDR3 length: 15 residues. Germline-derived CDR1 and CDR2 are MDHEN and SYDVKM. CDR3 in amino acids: CASSLTGGNNYGYTF. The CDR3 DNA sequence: TGTGCCAGCAGTTTAACGGGGGGGAATAACTATGGCTACACCTTC.

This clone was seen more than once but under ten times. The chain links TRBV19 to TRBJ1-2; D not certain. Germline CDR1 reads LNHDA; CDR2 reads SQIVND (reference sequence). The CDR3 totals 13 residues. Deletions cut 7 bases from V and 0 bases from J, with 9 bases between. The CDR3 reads CASNSFPNYGYTF. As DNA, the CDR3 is TGTGCCAGTAACAGCTTCCCTAACTATGGCTACACCTTC.

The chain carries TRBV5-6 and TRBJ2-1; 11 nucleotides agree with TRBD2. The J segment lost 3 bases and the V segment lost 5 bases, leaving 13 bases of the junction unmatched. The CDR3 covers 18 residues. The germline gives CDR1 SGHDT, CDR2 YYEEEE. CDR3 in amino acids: CASSGGRGLAGFYNEQFF. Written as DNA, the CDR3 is TGTGCCAGCAGTGGGGGTCGAGGACTAGCGGGTTTCTACAATGAGCAGTTCTTC.

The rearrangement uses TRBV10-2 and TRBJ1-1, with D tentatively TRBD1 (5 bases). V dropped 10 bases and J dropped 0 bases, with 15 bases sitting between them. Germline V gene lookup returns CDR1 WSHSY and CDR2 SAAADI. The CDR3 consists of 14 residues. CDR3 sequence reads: CATTPGVLNTEAFF. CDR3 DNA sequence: TGCGCCACCACCCCGGGGGTCTTGAACACTGAAGCTTTCTTT.

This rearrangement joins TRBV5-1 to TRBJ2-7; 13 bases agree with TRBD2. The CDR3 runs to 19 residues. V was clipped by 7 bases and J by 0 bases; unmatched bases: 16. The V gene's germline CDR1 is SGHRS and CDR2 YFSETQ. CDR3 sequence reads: CASSMPGTSGDTSSYEQYF. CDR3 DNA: TGCGCCAGCTCCATGCCCGGGACTAGCGGGGATACGAGCTCCTACGAGCAGTACTTC.

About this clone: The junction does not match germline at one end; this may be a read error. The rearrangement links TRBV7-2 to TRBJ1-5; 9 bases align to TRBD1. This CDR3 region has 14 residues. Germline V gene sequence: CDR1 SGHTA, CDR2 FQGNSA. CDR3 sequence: CASGLRTGDQPQHF. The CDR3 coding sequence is TGTGCCAGCGGCTTGAGGACAGGGGATCAGCCCCAGCATTTT.

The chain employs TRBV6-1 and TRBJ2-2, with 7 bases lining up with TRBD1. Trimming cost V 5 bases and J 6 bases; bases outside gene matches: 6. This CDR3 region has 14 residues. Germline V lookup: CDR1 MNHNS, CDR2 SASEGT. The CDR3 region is CASSPRQGAGELFF. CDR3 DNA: TGTGCCAGCAGTCCCCGACAGGGAGCCGGGGAGCTGTTTTTT.

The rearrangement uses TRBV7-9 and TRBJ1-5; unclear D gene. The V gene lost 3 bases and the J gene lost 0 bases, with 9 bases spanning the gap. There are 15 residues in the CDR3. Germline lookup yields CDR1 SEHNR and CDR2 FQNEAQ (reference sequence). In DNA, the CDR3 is TGTGCCAGCAGCTTCGGGAGCTATAGCAATCAGCCCCAGCATTTT. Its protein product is CASSFGSYSNQPQHF.

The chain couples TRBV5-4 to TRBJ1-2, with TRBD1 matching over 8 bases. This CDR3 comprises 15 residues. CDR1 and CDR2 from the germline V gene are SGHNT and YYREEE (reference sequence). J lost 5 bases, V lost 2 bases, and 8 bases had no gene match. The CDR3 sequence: CASSLSSGQAYGYTF. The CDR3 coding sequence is TGTGCCAGCAGCTTATCGTCGGGACAGGCTTATGGCTACACCTTC.

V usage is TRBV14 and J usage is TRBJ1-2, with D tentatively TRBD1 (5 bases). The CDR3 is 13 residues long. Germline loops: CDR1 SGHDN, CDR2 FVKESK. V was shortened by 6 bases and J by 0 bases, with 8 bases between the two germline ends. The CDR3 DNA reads TGTGCCAGCAGTCGACAGACTAACTATGGCTACACCTTC. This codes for CASSRQTNYGYTF. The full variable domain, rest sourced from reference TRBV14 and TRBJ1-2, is EAGVTQFPSHSVIEKGQTVTLRCDPISGHDNLYWYRRVMGKEIKFLLHFVKESKQDESGMPNNRFLAERTGGTYSTLKVQPAELEDSGVYFCASSRQTNYGYTFGSGTRLTVV.

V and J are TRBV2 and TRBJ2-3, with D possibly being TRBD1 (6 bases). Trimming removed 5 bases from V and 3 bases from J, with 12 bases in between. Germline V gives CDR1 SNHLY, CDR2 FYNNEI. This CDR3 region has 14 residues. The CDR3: CASSRMGATDTQYF. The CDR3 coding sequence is TGTGCCAGCAGTCGAATGGGGGCAACAGATACGCAGTATTTT.

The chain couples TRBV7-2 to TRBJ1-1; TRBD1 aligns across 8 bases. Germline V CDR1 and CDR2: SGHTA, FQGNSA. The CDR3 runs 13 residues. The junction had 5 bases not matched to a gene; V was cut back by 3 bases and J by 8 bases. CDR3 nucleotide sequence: TGTGCCAGCAGCTTGGAGGGACAGGTCGAAGCTTTCTTT. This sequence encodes CASSLEGQVEAFF.

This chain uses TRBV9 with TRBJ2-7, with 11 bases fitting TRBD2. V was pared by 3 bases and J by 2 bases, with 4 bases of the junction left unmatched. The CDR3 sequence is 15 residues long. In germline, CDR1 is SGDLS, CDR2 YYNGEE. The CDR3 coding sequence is TGTGCCAGCAGCGCAGGACTAGCGGGTACCTACGAGCAGTACTTC. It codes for CASSAGLAGTYEQYF.